This T cell receptor beta chain was recovered during a study of blood T cell repertoires in COVID-19 (dated by TCRdb to 2020 to 2022). Study-wide context: The collaborator samples originated in the United States, Italy and Spain and spanned the acute and convalescent phases of COVID-19. The prospective study material was composed of cDNA or gDNA derived from T cells, B-cell-depleted T cells, or PBMCs. The dataset comprised deeply sampled blood TCRbeta repertoires from subjects exposed to, actively infected with, or recovered from COVID-19. The repertoires were made available in a free public database intended to serve as a resource for research on the immune response to SARS-CoV-2. Samples were obtained from the ongoing ImmuneRACE study (first 160 participants) and from 1,254 subjects provided by 6 global collaborators. Sample metadata almost always included a de-identified subject ID, COVID-19 status, age in years and sex. Where available, HLA class I and class II types were obtained from metadata supplied by the sample provider rather than from assay-based typing. Summary of the overall study and its limitations: How much clinical and demographic metadata was included differed by source and by participant, and the metadata was provided uncurated.

The CDR3 numbers 14 residues from cysteine through phenylalanine. Kept here is only the CDR3 DNA, which spans 42 bases and is read in frame from base 1. Clipping removes 8 bases from V and 3 bases from J, with 6 as the unmatched junction base count. CDR1 and CDR2, looked up from the germline V gene, are LGHNA and YNFKEQ. Note on this clone: There is no known antigen for this receptor. The record has no base qualities; no much larger clone is one base away.

Whole blood was collected in K2EDTA tubes by collaborating institutions according to the institutions' own protocols. For TCRbeta analysis, collaborator samples were shipped as frozen whole blood, as isolated PBMCs, or as DNA extracted from either sample type. TCRbeta CDR3 regions were amplified from genomic DNA by means of the immunoSEQ Assay, a bias-controlled multiplex PCR. Regarding the original processing steps: Nucleated cell counts per sample were estimated from amplification of reference gene primers within the assay. To quantify the absolute abundance of each unique TCRbeta CDR3 rearrangement, sequence reads were collapsed and filtered. For each sample, productive Simpson clonality was calculated as the square root of Simpson's diversity index over productive rearrangements. TCRdb limited this immuneACCESS table to in-frame rearrangements with V and J called. A share of clones is missing; checked studies link under half to unresolved V genes, and the rest is unexplained. The DNA was the basis for D and trimming; V, J and clone size are from that table. For this sample there are 200,000 to 300,000 clones; less than 90% appear just once. In total, the top ten clones hold just under 2% of the sample.

The chain is encoded by TRBV4-2 joined to TRBJ1-1, and TRBD1 matches 10 of the central bases. The specimen sequenced was peripheral blood. This clonotype originated in a man aged 25 to 45 with active or convalescent COVID-19. The CDR3 amino acid sequence is: CASGGTGVDTEAFF. Here is the DNA: TGTGCCAGCGGCGGGACAGGGGTAGACACTGAAGCTTTCTTT.